The next 9 T cell receptor beta chains were all read from a single sample in a study of T cells after yellow fever vaccination. TCRdb analysed the 5' RACE reads with MiXCR anew, one entry per CDR3 protein. This sample has 620,000 or so distinct CDR3 sequences, with roughly an eighth found just once. Sequenced here: PBMCs, sampled on the day of the yellow fever booster vaccination. The receptors derive from a man between 25 and 39 years old who received the YFV17D yellow fever vaccine.

The chain is built from TRBV6-2 or TRBV6-3 and TRBJ2-5; possible D gene TRBD2, 5 bases. V was cut by 2 bases and J by 0 bases, with 13 bases left in between. Looked up from germline, CDR1 is MNHEY and CDR2 is SVGEGT. The CDR3 is made up of 16 amino acids. CDR3: CASSYGSASYQETQYF. The CDR3 region has the DNA TGTGCCAGCAGTTACGGTAGCGCTTCGTACCAAGAGACCCAGTACTTC.

This clonotype was seen more than once but under ten times. The gene calls are TRBV5-1 and TRBJ2-5, with D possibly being TRBD1 (6 bases). Germline lookup yields CDR1 SGHRS and CDR2 YFSETQ. Deletions cut 3 bases from V and 4 bases from J, with 13 bases between. This CDR3 has 14 residues. CDR3 region: CASSSGTPPETQYF. The CDR3 DNA is TGCGCCAGCAGCTCCGGGACACCTCCAGAGACCCAGTACTTC.

This clonotype was counted many times. The V call is TRBV28, the J call TRBJ2-5, with D tentatively TRBD1 (6 bases). Germline values: CDR1 MDHEN, CDR2 SYDVKM. The CDR3 sequence is 13 residues long. Trimming cost V 1 base and J 3 bases, with 6 bases left between them. The chain's CDR3 is CASSLYREETQYF. DNA for the CDR3: TGTGCCAGCAGTTTATACAGGGAAGAGACCCAGTACTTC.

This clonotype was seen a few times. This chain connects TRBV7-9 to TRBJ2-4; either TRBD1 or TRBD2 may supply D (5 bases each). The CDR3 spans 16 residues. V was pared by 6 bases and J by 0 bases, with 15 bases between. Germline V gene data show CDR1 as SEHNR and CDR2 as FQNEAQ (reference sequence). CDR3 protein: CASSIEGLLAKNIQYF. The CDR3 nucleotides read TGTGCCAGCAGTATAGAGGGGTTGCTAGCCAAAAACATTCAGTACTTC.

This clonotype has at least ten counts. V and J are TRBV5-1 and TRBJ2-5; TRBD1 is a possible D gene (5 bases). V lost 1 base and J lost 3, with 10 bases in between. Germline-derived CDR1 and CDR2 are SGHRS and YFSETQ. The CDR3 spans 14 residues. The CDR3 loop reads CASSLTGGKETQYF. The CDR3 nucleotides are TGCGCCAGCAGCTTGACAGGCGGCAAAGAGACCCAGTACTTC.

This clonotype was found many times. The chain combines TRBV27 with TRBJ1-5; tentatively, D is TRBD1 (5 bases). V lost 2 bases to trimming and J lost 2 bases, with 10 bases between them. The CDR3 has 15 residues. Germline V gene data show CDR1 as MNHEY and CDR2 as SMNVEV (reference sequence). CDR3 region: CASSLRGEGNQPQHF. For the CDR3, the DNA is TGTGCCAGCAGTTTACGGGGGGAGGGCAATCAGCCCCAGCATTTT.

This clonotype appeared a few times. V and J are TRBV20-1 and TRBJ1-4; no clear D. The V and J ends lost 5 bases and 7 bases respectively, with 17 bases between them. Per germline, CDR1 DFQATT and CDR2 SNEGSKA (reference sequence). The length of the CDR3 is 14 residues. DNA for the CDR3: TGCAGTGCTCACCCCGGTCCAAAGGGTGAAAAACTGTTTTTT. Protein sequence: CSAHPGPKGEKLFF.

This clonotype showed up just a few times. This chain connects TRBV25-1 to TRBJ1-5; 7 nucleotides agree with TRBD1. The CDR3 extends over 15 amino acids. CDR1 MGHDK and CDR2 SYGVNS come from the germline V gene. With V trimmed by 5 bases and J by 0 bases, 4 bases remained unmatched. The CDR3 DNA sequence: TGTGCCAGCAGTCCCAGGGGGAATAGCAATCAGCCCCAGCATTTT. This gives the protein CASSPRGNSNQPQHF. The full variable domain, in which reference TRBV25-1 and TRBJ1-5 provide the parts outside the CDR3, is EADIYQTPRYLVIGTGKKITLECSQTMGHDKMYWYQQDPGMELHLIHYSYGVNSTEKGDLSSESTVSRIRTEHFPLTLESARPSHTSQYLCASSPRGNSNQPQHFGDGTRLSIL.

This clonotype was observed a few times. The V gene is TRBV20-1, the J gene TRBJ1-1; D not resolved. V lost 6 bases and J 5 bases, leaving 13 bases between the germline ends. Germline-derived CDR1 and CDR2 are DFQATT and SNEGSKA (reference sequence). The CDR3 loop spans 12 amino acids. As DNA, the CDR3 is TGCAGTGCCCAAGGGTCTCAGACTGAAGCTTTCTTT. It encodes CSAQGSQTEAFF.